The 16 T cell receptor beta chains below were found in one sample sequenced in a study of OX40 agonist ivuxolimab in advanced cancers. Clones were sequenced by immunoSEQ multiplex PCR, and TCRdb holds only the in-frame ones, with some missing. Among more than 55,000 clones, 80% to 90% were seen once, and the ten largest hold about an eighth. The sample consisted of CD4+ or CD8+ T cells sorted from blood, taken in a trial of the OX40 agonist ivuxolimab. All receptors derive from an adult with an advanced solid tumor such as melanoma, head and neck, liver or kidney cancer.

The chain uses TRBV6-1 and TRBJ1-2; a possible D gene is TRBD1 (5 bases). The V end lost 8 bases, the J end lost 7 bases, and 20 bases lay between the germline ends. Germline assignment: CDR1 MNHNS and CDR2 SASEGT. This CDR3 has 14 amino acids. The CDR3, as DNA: TGTGCCAGCCGGCCGGGTTGGGGGGATCTTGGCTACACCTTC. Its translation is CASRPGWGDLGYTF.

The CDR3 is CATSSLRGTYNEQFF. DNA for the CDR3: TGTGCCACCAGCAGTTTGAGGGGCACCTACAATGAGCAGTTCTTC. This sequence joins TRBV15 and TRBJ2-1; either TRBD1 or TRBD2 may supply D (5 bases each). Trimming left V 3 bases short and J 2 bases short, with 11 bases between. The CDR3 has 15 amino acids. The germline V gene encodes CDR1 LNHNV and CDR2 YYDKDF (reference sequence). Full variable domain (rest looked up from reference TRBV15 and TRBJ2-1): DAMVIQNPRYQVTQFGKPVTLSCSQTLNHNVMYWYQQKSSQAPKLLFHYYDKDFNNEADTPDNFQSRRPNTSFCFLDIRSPGLGDTAMYLCATSSLRGTYNEQFFGPGTRLTVL.

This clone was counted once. The CDR3 DNA follows: TGTGCCAGTAGTTTCCGACAGGCCCACAATGAGCAGTTCTTC. Amino acids: CASSFRQAHNEQFF. The genes are TRBV19 and TRBJ2-1; possibly TRBD1 for D (6 bases). Germline V CDR1 and CDR2: LNHDA, SQIVND (reference sequence). Trimming cost V 5 bases and J 5 bases, with 13 bases left between them. The CDR3 totals 14 residues. Full variable domain (outside the CDR3, taken from reference TRBV19 and TRBJ2-1): DGGITQSPKYLFRKEGQNVTLSCEQNLNHDAMYWYRQDPGQGLRLIYYSQIVNDFQKGDIAEGYSVSREKKESFPLTVTSAQKNPTAFYLCASSFRQAHNEQFFGPGTRLTVL.

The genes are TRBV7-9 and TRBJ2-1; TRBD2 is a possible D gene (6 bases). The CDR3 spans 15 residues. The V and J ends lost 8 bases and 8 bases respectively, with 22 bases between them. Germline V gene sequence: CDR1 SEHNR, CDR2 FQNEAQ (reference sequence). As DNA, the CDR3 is TGTGCCAGCTCCCCCCGGGCCTGGACGGGAGATGAGCAGTTCTTC. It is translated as CASSPRAWTGDEQFF.

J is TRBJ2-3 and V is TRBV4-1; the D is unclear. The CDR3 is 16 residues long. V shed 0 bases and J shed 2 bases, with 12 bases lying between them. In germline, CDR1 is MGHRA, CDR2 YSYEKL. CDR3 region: CASSQDGSTPTDTQYF. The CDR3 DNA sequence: TGCGCCAGCAGCCAAGATGGATCTACCCCCACAGATACGCAGTATTTT.

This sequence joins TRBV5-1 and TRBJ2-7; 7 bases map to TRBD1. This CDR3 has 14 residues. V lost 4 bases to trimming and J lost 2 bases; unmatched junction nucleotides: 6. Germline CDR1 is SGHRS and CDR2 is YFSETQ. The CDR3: CASSARDSAYEQYF. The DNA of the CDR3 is TGCGCCAGCAGCGCCCGGGACAGCGCCTACGAGCAGTACTTC. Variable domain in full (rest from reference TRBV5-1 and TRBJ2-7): KAGVTQTPRYLIKTRGQQVTLSCSPISGHRSVSWYQQTPGQGLQFLFEYFSETQRNKGNFPGRFSGRQFSNSRSEMNVSTLELGDSALYLCASSARDSAYEQYFGPGTRLTVT.

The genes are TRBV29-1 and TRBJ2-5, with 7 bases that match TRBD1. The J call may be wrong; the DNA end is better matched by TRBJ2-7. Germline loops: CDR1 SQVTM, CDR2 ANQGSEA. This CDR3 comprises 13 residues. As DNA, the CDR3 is TGCAGCGTTAGGGGACAGATCTCCTACGAGCAGTACTTC. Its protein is CSVRGQISYEQYF.

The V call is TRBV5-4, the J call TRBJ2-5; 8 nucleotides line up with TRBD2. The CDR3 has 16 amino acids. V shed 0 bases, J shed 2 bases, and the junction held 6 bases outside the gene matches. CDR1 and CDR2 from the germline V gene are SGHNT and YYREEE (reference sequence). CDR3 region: CASSLGGLVRQETQYF. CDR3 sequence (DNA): TGTGCCAGCAGCTTGGGGGGACTAGTTCGACAAGAGACCCAGTACTTC.

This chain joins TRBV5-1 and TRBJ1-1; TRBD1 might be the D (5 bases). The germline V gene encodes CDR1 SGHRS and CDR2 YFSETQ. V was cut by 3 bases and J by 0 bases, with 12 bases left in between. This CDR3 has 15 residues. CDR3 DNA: TGCGCCAGCAGCTGGGGCAGTGGGATGAACACTGAAGCTTTCTTT. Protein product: CASSWGSGMNTEAFF.

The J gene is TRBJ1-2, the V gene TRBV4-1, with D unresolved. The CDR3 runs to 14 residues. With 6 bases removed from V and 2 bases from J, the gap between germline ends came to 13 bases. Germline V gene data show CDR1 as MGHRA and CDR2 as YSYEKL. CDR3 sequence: CASSQSPENYGYTF. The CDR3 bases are TGCGCCAGCAGTCAATCCCCCGAAAACTATGGCTACACCTTC.

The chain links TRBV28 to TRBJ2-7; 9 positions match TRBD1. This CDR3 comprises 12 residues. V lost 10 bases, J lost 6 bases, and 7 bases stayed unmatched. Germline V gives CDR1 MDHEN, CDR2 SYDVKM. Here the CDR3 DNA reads TGTGCCATACAGGGGGCAAAGGCCGAGCAGTACTTC. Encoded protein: CAIQGAKAEQYF.

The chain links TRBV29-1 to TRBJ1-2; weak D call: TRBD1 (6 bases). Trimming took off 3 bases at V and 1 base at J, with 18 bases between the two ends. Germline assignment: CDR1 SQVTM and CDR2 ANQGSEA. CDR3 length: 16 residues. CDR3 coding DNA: TGCAGCGTTGATAAAGGGCAGGACAGCGTTAACTATGGCTACACCTTC. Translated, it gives CSVDKGQDSVNYGYTF.

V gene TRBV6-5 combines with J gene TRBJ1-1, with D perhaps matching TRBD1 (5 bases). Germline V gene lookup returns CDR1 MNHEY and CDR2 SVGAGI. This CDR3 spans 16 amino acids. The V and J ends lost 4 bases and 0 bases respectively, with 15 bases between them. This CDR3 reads CASSSRGRGMNTEAFF. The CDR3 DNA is TGTGCCAGCAGTTCCCGGGGGAGGGGTATGAACACTGAAGCTTTCTTT.

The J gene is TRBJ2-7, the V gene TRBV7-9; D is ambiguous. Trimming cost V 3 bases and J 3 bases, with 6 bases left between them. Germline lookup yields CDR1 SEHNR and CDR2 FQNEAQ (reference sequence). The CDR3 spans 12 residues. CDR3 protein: CASSLSGYEQYF. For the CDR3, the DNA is TGTGCCAGCAGCTTGTCAGGCTACGAGCAGTACTTC. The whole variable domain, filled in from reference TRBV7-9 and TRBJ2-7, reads DTGVSQNPRHKITKRGQNVTFRCDPISEHNRLYWYRQTLGQGPEFLTYFQNEAQLEKSRLLSDRFSAERPKGSFSTLEIQRTEQGDSAMYLCASSLSGYEQYFGPGTRLTVT.

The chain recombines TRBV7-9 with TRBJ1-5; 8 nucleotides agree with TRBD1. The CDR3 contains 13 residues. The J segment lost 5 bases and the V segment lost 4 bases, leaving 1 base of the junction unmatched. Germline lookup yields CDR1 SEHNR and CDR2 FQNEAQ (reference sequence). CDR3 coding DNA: TGTGCCAGCAGCTCGACAGGGGATCAGCCCCAGCATTTT. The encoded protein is CASSSTGDQPQHF.

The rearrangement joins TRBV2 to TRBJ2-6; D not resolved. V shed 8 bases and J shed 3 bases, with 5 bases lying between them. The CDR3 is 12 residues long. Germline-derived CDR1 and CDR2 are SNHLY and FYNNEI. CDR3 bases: TGTGCCAGCGCCTATGGGGCCAACGTCCTGACTTTC. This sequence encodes CASAYGANVLTF.